These T cell receptor beta chains were read from a single sample in a study of blood T cells in healthy people across ages. TCRdb used MiXCR to reprocess the 5' RACE reads, holding one entry per CDR3 protein. The sample records 850,000 to 1,300,000 distinct CDR3 sequences, under 45% being singletons. Sequencing used blood. The source is a woman aged 55-70 years in good health. Each CDR3 is given with its conserved first and last residue. The D gene is left open where the match is weak. For some rows the clone size is stated as once, few or many, or as a class when expanded; others skip it.

D,size,J,V,CDR3,DNA
TRBD1,once,TRBJ2-7,TRBV12-3/TRBV12-4,CASSEDRDAYEQYF,TGTGCCAGCAGCGAGGACAGGGACGCCTACGAGCAGTACTTC
.,.,TRBJ2-1,TRBV20-1,CSALGRANNEQFF,TGCAGTGCCCTTGGGCGGGCCAACAATGAGCAGTTCTTC
.,few,TRBJ2-3,TRBV12-3/TRBV12-4,CASTPLQGLATDTQYF,TGTGCCAGCACCCCCCTCCAGGGTTTAGCCACAGATACGCAGTATTTT
.,.,TRBJ2-7,TRBV6-5,CANSYGDGPYEQYF,TGTGCCAACAGTTACGGGGACGGCCCCTACGAGCAGTACTTC
TRBD1,few,TRBJ2-4,TRBV5-6,CASSEPGTGRRAKNIQYF,TGTGCCAGCAGCGAACCCGGGACAGGGAGGCGAGCCAAAAACATTCAGTACTTC
.,few,TRBJ2-7,TRBV29-1,CSAHRGREQYF,TGCAGCGCCCACAGAGGACGCGAGCAGTACTTC
.,.,TRBJ2-7,TRBV4-1,CASNPRDGTYEQYF,TGCGCCAGCAACCCTCGGGACGGGACCTACGAGCAGTACTTC
.,.,TRBJ2-7,TRBV2,CASSEVGHYEQYF,TGTGCCAGCAGTGAAGTCGGCCACTACGAGCAGTACTTC
TRBD1,.,TRBJ2-7,TRBV5-1,CASSSGTGDYEQYF,TGCGCCAGCAGTTCCGGGACAGGGGACTACGAGCAGTACTTC
.,.,TRBJ2-7,TRBV6-5,CASSTPDRPYEQYF,TGTGCCAGCAGTACCCCGGACAGACCCTACGAGCAGTACTTC
.,.,TRBJ2-1,TRBV4-1,CASSHRDYNEQFF,TGCGCCAGCAGCCATAGGGACTACAATGAGCAGTTCTTC
.,many,TRBJ2-7,TRBV6-5,CASGTNYEQYF,TGTGCCAGCGGGACCAATTACGAGCAGTACTTC
.,few,TRBJ2-1,TRBV15,CATSRDVGGTSYNEQFF,TGTGCCACCAGCAGAGATGTCGGCGGGACCTCCTACAATGAGCAGTTCTTC
.,.,TRBJ2-3,TRBV20-1,CSASLLLAASGTDTQYF,TGCAGTGCTAGTCTCCTTCTGGCGGCCTCGGGGACAGATACGCAGTATTTT
.,.,TRBJ2-7,TRBV6-2/TRBV6-3,CASSLLANLPYEQYF,TGTGCCAGCAGCCTTCTAGCGAATCTGCCCTACGAGCAGTACTTC
TRBD2,few,TRBJ2-2,TRBV20-1,CSARELAGEAGELFF,TGCAGTGCTAGAGAACTAGCGGGAGAGGCCGGGGAGCTGTTTTTT
TRBD2,few,TRBJ2-3,TRBV10-3,CAISESGTTGDTQYF,TGTGCCATCAGTGAGTCGGGGACTACTGGTGATACGCAGTATTTT
TRBD1,few,TRBJ1-2,TRBV28,CASRGGPGQGNYGYTF,TGTGCCAGCAGGGGAGGCCCGGGACAGGGAAACTATGGCTACACCTTC
TRBD1,once,TRBJ2-5,TRBV6-2/TRBV6-3,CASTTGTGAQETQYF,TGTGCCAGCACAACCGGGACAGGGGCCCAAGAGACCCAGTACTTC
.,.,TRBJ2-2,TRBV20-1,CSATQENTGELFF,TGCAGTGCAACACAAGAAAACACCGGGGAGCTGTTTTTT